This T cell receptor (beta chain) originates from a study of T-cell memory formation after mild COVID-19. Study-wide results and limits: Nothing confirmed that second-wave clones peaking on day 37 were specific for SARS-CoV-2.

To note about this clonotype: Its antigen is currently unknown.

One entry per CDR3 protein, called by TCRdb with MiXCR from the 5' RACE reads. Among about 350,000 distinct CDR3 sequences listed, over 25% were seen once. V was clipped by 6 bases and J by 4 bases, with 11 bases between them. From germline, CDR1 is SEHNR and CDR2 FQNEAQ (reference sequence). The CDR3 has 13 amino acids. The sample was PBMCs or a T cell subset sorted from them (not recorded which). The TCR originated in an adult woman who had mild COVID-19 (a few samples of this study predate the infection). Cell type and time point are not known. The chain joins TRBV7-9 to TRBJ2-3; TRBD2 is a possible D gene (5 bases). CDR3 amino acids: CASSPKRADTQYF. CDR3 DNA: TGTGCCAGCAGTCCAAAGAGGGCAGATACGCAGTATTTT.